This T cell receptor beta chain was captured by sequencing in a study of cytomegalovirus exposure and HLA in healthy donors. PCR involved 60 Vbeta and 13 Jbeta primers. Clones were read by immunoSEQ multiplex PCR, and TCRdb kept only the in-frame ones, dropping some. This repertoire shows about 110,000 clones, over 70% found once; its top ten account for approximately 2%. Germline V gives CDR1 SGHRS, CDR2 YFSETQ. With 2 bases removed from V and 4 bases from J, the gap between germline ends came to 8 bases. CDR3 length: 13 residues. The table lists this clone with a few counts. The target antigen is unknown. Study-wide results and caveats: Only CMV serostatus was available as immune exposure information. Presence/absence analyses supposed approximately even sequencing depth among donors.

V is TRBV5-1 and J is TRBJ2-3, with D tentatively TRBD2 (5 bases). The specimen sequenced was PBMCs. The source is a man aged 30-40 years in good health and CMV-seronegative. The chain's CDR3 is CASSLSRADTQYF. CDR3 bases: TGCGCCAGCAGCTTATCGAGGGCAGATACGCAGTATTTT.